Each of the 8 T cell receptor beta chains below was sequenced from the same sample in a study of cytomegalovirus exposure and HLA in healthy donors. Researchers ran the PCR with 60 Vbeta and 13 Jbeta primers. Method: immunoSEQ multiplex PCR; TCRdb's copy keeps in-frame clones and lacks some. The repertoire holds around 140,000 clones, with around four fifths as singletons. The sample taken for sequencing was PBMCs. The receptors derive from a middle-aged woman in good health and CMV-seronegative.

This clone was detected a few times. The chain recombines TRBV7-9 with TRBJ2-5, with 7 bases identical to TRBD1. The last part of the DNA fits TRBJ2-7 better; the J call may be wrong. The V gene's germline CDR1 is SEHNR and CDR2 FQNEAQ (reference sequence). There are 15 residues in the CDR3. For the CDR3, the DNA is TGTGCCAGCAGCGGTGGGGACAGAATCTCCTACGAGCAGTACTTC. Its protein product is CASSGGDRISYEQYF.

The chain has TRBV5-4 and TRBJ1-1; D may be TRBD1 (5 bases). The CDR3 has 15 residues. Trimming pared 6 bases from V and 0 bases from J, leaving 15 bases between. Germline values: CDR1 SGHNT, CDR2 YYREEE (reference sequence). The CDR3 coding sequence is TGTGCCAGCACCCTGGAGACAGACATGAACACTGAAGCTTTCTTT. As protein: CASTLETDMNTEAFF.

The V gene is TRBV5-1, the J gene TRBJ1-4, with 7 bases identical to TRBD1. After removal of 5 bases from V and 8 bases from J, the junction contained 12 bases not matched to a gene. The V gene's germline CDR1 is SGHRS and CDR2 YFSETQ. The CDR3 is 15 residues long. The CDR3 protein is CASSPTGVGEEKLFF. The CDR3 DNA reads as TGCGCCAGCAGTCCTACAGGGGTTGGAGAGGAAAAACTGTTTTTT. Filled out from reference TRBV5-1 and TRBJ1-4, the complete variable domain reads KAGVTQTPRYLIKTRGQQVTLSCSPISGHRSVSWYQQTPGQGLQFLFEYFSETQRNKGNFPGRFSGRQFSNSRSEMNVSTLELGDSALYLCASSPTGVGEEKLFFGSGTQLSVL.

V usage is TRBV28 and J usage is TRBJ2-1; tentatively, D is TRBD2 (5 bases). The V and J ends lost 3 bases and 8 bases respectively, with 11 bases between them. The CDR3 has 13 amino acids. Germline loops: CDR1 MDHEN, CDR2 SYDVKM. CDR3 nucleotide sequence: TGTGCCAGCAGTTTCCTAGCCGGGTATGAGCAGTTCTTC. Protein product: CASSFLAGYEQFF.

The V gene is TRBV14, the J gene TRBJ1-1; D is perhaps TRBD1 (5 bases). This CDR3 region has 12 residues. The V and J ends lost 4 bases and 5 bases respectively, with 8 bases between them. Germline CDR1 reads SGHDN; CDR2 reads FVKESK. The CDR3 spells CASSRQGTEAFF. CDR3 nucleotide sequence: TGTGCCAGCAGCCGGCAGGGTACTGAAGCTTTCTTT.

The chain uses TRBV29-1 and TRBJ1-1; D is uncertain. CDR1 is SQVTM and CDR2 is ANQGSEA in the germline V gene. Trimming stripped 5 bases from V and 3 bases from J, with 7 bases between. The CDR3 length is 11 residues. The CDR3 DNA sequence: TGCAGCGTTTTTAGTTACACTGAAGCTTTCTTT. It specifies CSVFSYTEAFF.

The chain couples TRBV5-1 to TRBJ2-1; perhaps TRBD1 as D (7 bases). This CDR3 spans 16 amino acids. Trimming took off 0 bases at V and 4 bases at J, with 14 bases between the two ends. Germline V CDR1 and CDR2: SGHRS, YFSETQ. The CDR3 sequence is CASSLAGGTAYNEQFF. CDR3 nucleotides: TGCGCCAGCAGCTTGGCCGGAGGGACAGCTTACAATGAGCAGTTCTTC.

This clone was observed a few times. V and J are TRBV12-5 and TRBJ2-2, with D perhaps TRBD2 (5 bases). V lost 3 bases to trimming and J lost 5 bases, with 7 bases between them. The length of the CDR3 is 13 residues. Germline CDR1 reads LGHNT; CDR2 reads FRNRAP. The DNA for the CDR3 is TGTGCTAGTGGTTTTTGGGAGACCGGGGAGCTGTTTTTT. Protein product: CASGFWETGELFF.